Below are 32 T cell receptor beta chains sequenced from a single sample in a study of CD8+CD57+ T cells in acquired aplastic anemia. Genomic DNA acted as the template from which TCR beta VDJ combination and CDR3 sequence profiling were carried out. One entry per CDR3 protein results from TCRdb running MiXCR on the reads. The top ten clones hold around 2% of a sample with 150,000 to 200,000 distinct CDR3 sequences, approximately 48% of them seen once. Those patients picked for sequencing had displayed CD8+CD57+ cell expansion on flow cytometry. The source material was sorted CD4+, CD8+, or CD8+CD57+ T cells (not recorded which) from PBMCs. Source of these receptors: a human donor with aplastic anemia.

This clonotype was observed a few times. This chain joins TRBV5-1 and TRBJ1-3; no clear D. V lost 4 bases and J 0 bases, leaving 11 bases between the germline ends. The CDR3 length is 15 residues. Looked up from germline, CDR1 is SGHRS and CDR2 is YFSETQ. CDR3 region: CASSATASSGNTIYF. For the CDR3, the DNA is TGCGCCAGCAGCGCCACAGCTAGCTCTGGAAACACCATATATTTT.

Worth noting for this clonotype: A read error may explain this, as a much larger clone is one base away. This sequence joins TRBV20-1 and TRBJ1-3; D is uncertain. This CDR3 region has 14 residues. V was pared by 8 bases and J by 1 base, with 15 bases between. Per germline, CDR1 DFQATT and CDR2 SNEGSKA (reference sequence). The CDR3 DNA sequence: TGCAGTTCCAGGCGGTTGGGATCTGGAAACACCATATATTTT. As protein: CSSRRLGSGNTIYF.

Comments on this clonotype: It may be a read error: a sequence one base away is much more abundant. V is TRBV6-1 and J is TRBJ2-5, with 8 bases fitting TRBD1. Per germline, CDR1 MNHNS and CDR2 SASEGT. With 6 bases clipped from V and 7 bases from J, the junction kept 7 bases outside the gene matches. CDR3 length: 13 amino acids. This CDR3 is CASRDRVVGTQYF. CDR3 DNA sequence: TGTGCCAGCAGGGACAGGGTTGTGGGGACCCAGTACTTC.

V gene TRBV7-9 combines with J gene TRBJ2-7, with D tentatively TRBD2 (5 bases). Trimming removed 3 bases at V and 4 bases at J, with 10 bases between. Per the germline V gene, CDR1 is SEHNR and CDR2 is FQNEAQ (reference sequence). The CDR3 totals 13 residues. CDR3 DNA: TGTGCCAGCAGCTTGAGGAGGCCGTACGAGCAGTACTTC. Its protein product is CASSLRRPYEQYF.

The genes are TRBV7-6 and TRBJ2-7, with D possibly being TRBD2 (5 bases). Trimming pared 4 bases from V and 0 bases from J, leaving 19 bases between. In germline, CDR1 is SGHVS, CDR2 FNYEAQ. The CDR3 loop spans 17 amino acids. CDR3 coding DNA: TGTGCCAGCAGCTCGGCGAGAGGTATGAGCGGCTCCTACGAGCAGTACTTC. The encoded protein is CASSSARGMSGSYEQYF.

In this sample, this clonotype turned up many times. The CDR3 is CASSLQGPNTEAFF. In DNA, the CDR3 is TGTGCCAGCAGCTTACAGGGCCCGAACACTGAAGCTTTCTTT. This rearrangement joins TRBV5-8 to TRBJ1-1, with D possibly TRBD1 on 6 matching bases. V was pared by 2 bases and J by 1 base, with 9 bases between. CDR1 and CDR2 (germline): SGHTS, YDEGEE. The CDR3 is made up of 14 amino acids.

This chain joins TRBV27 and TRBJ2-7; D remains ambiguous. This CDR3 spans 13 amino acids. Trimming shortened V by 1 base and J by 3 bases, and 7 bases separated the two germline ends. CDR1 MNHEY and CDR2 SMNVEV come from the germline V gene (reference sequence). CDR3 nucleotides: TGTGCCAGCAGTTTATTAGGGAACTACGAGCAGTACTTC. Protein: CASSLLGNYEQYF.

This clonotype was seen once. A junction end diverges from the germline sequence, so it may reflect a read error. The chain couples TRBV7-3 to TRBJ2-7; TRBD1 is a possible D gene (5 bases). Germline values: CDR1 SGHTA, CDR2 FQGTGA. The CDR3 runs 15 residues. The CDR3 is CASTLKGSRAYEQYF. DNA of the CDR3: TGTGCCAGCACCTTAAAAGGGTCCAGGGCCTACGAGCAGTACTTC. The full variable domain, its missing parts supplied by reference TRBV7-3 and TRBJ2-7, is GAGVSQTPSNKVTEKGKYVELRCDPISGHTALYWYRQSLGQGPEFLIYFQGTGAADDSGLPNDRFFAVRPEGSVSTLKIQRTERGDSAVYLCASTLKGSRAYEQYFGPGTRLTVT.

This clonotype was recorded only once. The germline gene is not matched at one end of the junction; a read error may be the cause. V is TRBV2 and J is TRBJ1-4; D call uncertain. Germline CDR1 SNHLY, CDR2 FYNNEI. This CDR3 comprises 14 residues. This CDR3 is CASQQRAGNERLFF. For the CDR3, the DNA is TGCGCCAGCCAACAGAGAGCGGGTAATGAAAGACTGTTTTTT.

The chain links TRBV18 to TRBJ1-5; no definite D call. The CDR3 extends over 14 amino acids. V was clipped by 1 base and J by 0 bases, with 4 bases between them. Germline CDR1 reads KGHSH; CDR2 reads LQKENI. For the CDR3, the DNA is TGTGCCAGCTCACCACAGGGTAGCAATCAGCCCCAGCATTTT. Translation: CASSPQGSNQPQHF.

This clonotype has at least ten counts. The V call is TRBV5-1, the J call TRBJ2-7, with TRBD2 as a possible D gene (5 bases). Trimming took off 3 bases at V and 4 bases at J, with 17 bases between the two ends. The CDR3 contains 15 residues. Germline CDR1 SGHRS, CDR2 YFSETQ. CDR3: CASSSGLPPEYEQYF. The CDR3, as DNA: TGCGCCAGCAGCTCAGGACTCCCACCCGAATACGAGCAGTACTTC.

The CDR3 protein is CSASGDRRTGELFF. CDR3 bases: TGCAGTGCTAGCGGGGACAGGCGTACCGGGGAGCTGTTTTTT. The chain links TRBV20-1 to TRBJ2-2; 8 bases map to TRBD1. The CDR3 runs 14 residues. The germline V gene has CDR1 DFQATT and CDR2 SNEGSKA (reference sequence). Germline trimming cut 3 bases from V and 5 bases from J; bases unmatched to any gene: 5.

The V call is TRBV25-1, the J call TRBJ1-6; the D gene is possibly TRBD1 (6 bases). CDR1 is MGHDK, CDR2 SYGVNS, per germline. The CDR3 is 15 residues long. V was trimmed by 5 bases and J by 0 bases, leaving 8 bases between them. The CDR3 DNA reads as TGTGCCAGCAGTACAGGGCCCTCCTATAATTCACCCCTCCACTTT. Translating it yields CASSTGPSYNSPLHF.

The rearrangement links TRBV19 to TRBJ1-1; maybe TRBD1 (6 bases). The CDR3 is 16 residues long. In germline, CDR1 is LNHDA, CDR2 SQIVND (reference sequence). Trimming shortened V by 3 bases and J by 0 bases, and 14 bases separated the two germline ends. CDR3: CASSITYRDMNTEAFF. CDR3 bases: TGTGCCAGTAGTATCACCTACAGGGACATGAACACTGAAGCTTTCTTT.

This clonotype was counted between two and nine times. The genes are TRBV7-2 and TRBJ2-5, with D hard to call. From germline, CDR1 is SGHTA and CDR2 FQGNSA. V was shortened by 1 base and J by 5 bases, with 5 bases between the two germline ends. The CDR3 runs to 12 residues. The CDR3 here is CASSLGAETQYF. The CDR3 DNA reads as TGTGCCAGCAGCTTAGGCGCCGAGACCCAGTACTTC.

The rearrangement uses TRBV6-1 and TRBJ2-7; D is unclear. There are 13 residues in the CDR3. Trimming cost V 2 bases and J 3 bases, with 8 bases left between them. Germline V gene sequence: CDR1 MNHNS, CDR2 SASEGT. CDR3 loop: CASSEFYGYEQYF. The DNA of the CDR3 is TGTGCCAGCAGTGAATTTTACGGCTACGAGCAGTACTTC.

The chain recombines TRBV19 with TRBJ2-7; 9 nucleotides line up with TRBD1. The CDR3 extends over 15 amino acids. J gave up 4 bases and V 5 bases, and 9 bases lay outside the gene matches. The germline gives CDR1 LNHDA, CDR2 SQIVND (reference sequence). The CDR3 region has the DNA TGTGCCAGTAGTCCTGGACAGGGGAAGAAGTACGAGCAGTACTTC. Translated: CASSPGQGKKYEQYF.

The table lists this clonotype with many counts. This chain uses TRBV10-3 with TRBJ1-3; tentative D call: TRBD1 (6 bases). Germline lookup yields CDR1 ENHRY and CDR2 SYGVKD. V lost 7 bases, J lost 4 bases, and 11 bases lay in between. This CDR3 spans 13 amino acids. The CDR3 is CAITGDTGNTIYF. The CDR3 DNA sequence: TGTGCCATCACCGGGGACACCGGAAACACCATATATTTT.

This clonotype was detected only a few times. The chain has TRBV7-2 and TRBJ2-5; D call uncertain. Trimming left V 5 bases short and J 3 bases short, with 10 bases between. Germline CDR1 SGHTA, CDR2 FQGNSA. The length of the CDR3 is 13 residues. The CDR3 spells CASSDFAEETQYF. The CDR3 coding sequence is TGTGCCAGCAGCGATTTCGCAGAAGAGACCCAGTACTTC.

This chain uses TRBV6-1 with TRBJ1-2; no definite D call. There are 14 residues in the CDR3. V lost 0 bases and J 4 bases, leaving 9 bases between the germline ends. From germline, CDR1 is MNHNS and CDR2 SASEGT. The chain's CDR3 is CASSEAPGPYGYTF. The CDR3 nucleotides read TGTGCCAGCAGTGAAGCTCCCGGACCCTATGGCTACACCTTC.

The chain recombines TRBV15 with TRBJ2-3; unclear D gene. The V end was cut by 1 base, the J end by 0 bases, with 8 bases between. The CDR3 has 15 amino acids. Germline assignment: CDR1 LNHNV and CDR2 YYDKDF (reference sequence). In nucleotides, the CDR3 is TGTGCCACCAGCAGAGGACGGATTAGCACAGATACGCAGTATTTT. It encodes CATSRGRISTDTQYF.

The table lists this clonotype with many counts. The rearrangement uses TRBV5-1 and TRBJ2-1; D may be TRBD2 (6 bases). Trimming shortened V by 1 base and J by 7 bases, and 15 bases separated the two germline ends. The CDR3 sequence is 15 residues long. CDR1 is SGHRS, CDR2 YFSETQ, per germline. The CDR3 DNA sequence: TGCGCCAGCAGCTTGCAACCGGGAGAGGTGAATGAGCAGTTCTTC. Protein: CASSLQPGEVNEQFF.

The chain links TRBV5-1 to TRBJ2-5, with a possible D match to TRBD2 (6 bases). The CDR3 is 14 amino acids. Trimming removed 4 bases at V and 2 bases at J, with 12 bases between. CDR1 is SGHRS, CDR2 YFSETQ, per germline. CDR3 sequence reads: CASSLSGTQETQYF. In DNA, the CDR3 is TGCGCCAGCAGCCTTAGCGGTACGCAAGAGACCCAGTACTTC.

On this clonotype itself: At one boundary the junction diverges from the germline segment, which might be a read error. The chain links TRBV10-1 to TRBJ2-7; 15 bases match TRBD2. The CDR3 consists of 13 residues. Germline CDR1 reads WNHNN; CDR2 reads SYGVQD (reference sequence). This CDR3 is CASSALGLAGGPF. As DNA, the CDR3 is TGCGCCAGCAGTGCTCTAGGACTAGCGGGAGGGCCTTTC.

V gene TRBV14 combines with J gene TRBJ2-7; 7 positions agree with TRBD2. The CDR3 runs 11 residues. Germline V lookup: CDR1 SGHDN, CDR2 FVKESK. V dropped 6 bases and J dropped 6; count of bases not matched to a gene: 2. The CDR3 protein is CASRGLSEQYF. DNA of the CDR3: TGTGCCAGCAGGGGACTATCCGAGCAGTACTTC. The entire variable domain, with the rest obtained from reference TRBV14 and TRBJ2-7, is as follows: EAGVTQFPSHSVIEKGQTVTLRCDPISGHDNLYWYRRVMGKEIKFLLHFVKESKQDESGMPNNRFLAERTGGTYSTLKVQPAELEDSGVYFCASRGLSEQYFGPGTRLTVT.

Concerning this clonotype: A much larger clonotype is one base distant, so this may be a read error. This chain links TRBV10-3 with TRBJ2-2; D is uncertain. Germline V gene data show CDR1 as ENHRY and CDR2 as SYGVKD. Trimming took off 10 bases at V and 1 base at J, with 19 bases between the two ends. The CDR3 sequence is 16 residues long. Here the CDR3 reads CASSPMMSLNTGELFF. The CDR3 region has the DNA TGTGCCAGCAGCCCGATGATGAGTTTGAACACCGGGGAGCTGTTTTTT.

This chain uses TRBV5-6 with TRBJ2-1, with D tentatively TRBD1 or TRBD2 (5 bases each). The CDR3 covers 15 residues. The ends were cut back, 4 bases at V and 4 bases at J, with 15 bases in the middle. The V gene's germline CDR1 is SGHDT and CDR2 YYEEEE. CDR3 loop: CASSPFGATYNEQFF. CDR3 sequence (DNA): TGTGCCAGCAGCCCTTTCGGGGCTACATACAATGAGCAGTTCTTC. Variable domain in full (rest from reference TRBV5-6 and TRBJ2-1): DAGVTQSPTHLIKTRGQQVTLRCSPKSGHDTVSWYQQALGQGPQFIFQYYEEEERQRGNFPDRFSGHQFPNYSSELNVNALLLGDSALYLCASSPFGATYNEQFFGPGTRLTVL.

The CDR3 sequence: CASSIGSTEAFF. The CDR3 DNA sequence: TGTGCCAGTAGTATCGGGAGCACTGAAGCTTTCTTT. The chain recombines TRBV19 with TRBJ1-1; D gene unclear. V dropped 3 bases and J dropped 4 bases, with 6 bases sitting between them. The CDR3 sequence is 12 residues long. Per the germline V gene, CDR1 is LNHDA and CDR2 is SQIVND (reference sequence).

This clonotype came up many times. The chain carries TRBV5-1 and TRBJ1-6; TRBD1 matches at 8 bases. V lost 3 bases, J lost 0 bases, and 5 bases stayed unmatched. Germline V gene sequence: CDR1 SGHRS, CDR2 YFSETQ. This CDR3 contains 17 residues. The CDR3: CASSWGQASSYNSPLHF. For the CDR3, the DNA is TGCGCCAGCAGCTGGGGACAGGCGAGCTCCTATAATTCACCCCTCCACTTT.

J is TRBJ1-6 and V is TRBV18, with TRBD1 as a possible D gene (5 bases). This CDR3 has 18 amino acids. Germline lookup yields CDR1 KGHSH and CDR2 LQKENI. V lost 2 bases to trimming and J lost 8 bases, with 22 bases between them. This CDR3 reads CASSPSVPGLGGDSPLHF. DNA for the CDR3: TGTGCCAGCTCACCATCCGTACCAGGGTTGGGGGGGGATTCACCCCTCCACTTT. Using reference TRBV18 and TRBJ1-6 for the parts outside the CDR3, the full variable domain is NAGVMQNPRHLVRRRGQEARLRCSPMKGHSHVYWYRQLPEEGLKFMVYLQKENIIDESGMPKERFSAEFPKEGPSILRIQQVVRGDSAAYFCASSPSVPGLGGDSPLHFGNGTRLTVT.

The chain combines TRBV20-1 with TRBJ2-7, with a tentative D call TRBD1 (6 bases). The CDR3 runs to 11 residues. V shed 7 bases and J shed 3 bases, with 10 bases lying between them. Germline V CDR1 and CDR2: DFQATT, SNEGSKA (reference sequence). In DNA form, the CDR3 reads TGCAGTGGGGGACATAACTACGAGCAGTACTTC. It encodes CSGGHNYEQYF.

The rearrangement links TRBV24-1 to TRBJ2-5, with 14 positions matching TRBD2. This CDR3 has 17 residues. V dropped 2 bases and J dropped 1; count of bases not matched to a gene: 2. In germline, CDR1 is KGHDR, CDR2 SFDVKD. The CDR3 loop reads CATSDYGTSGGQETQYF. CDR3 DNA sequence: TGTGCCACCAGTGATTACGGGACTAGCGGGGGCCAAGAGACCCAGTACTTC.